These T cell receptor beta chains were read from a single sample in a study of T cells of healthy individuals. A single record per CDR3 protein comes from TCRdb applying MiXCR to the 5' RACE reads. The data contain approximately 50,000 distinct CDR3 sequences, roughly 15% of them singletons. These receptors were collected from a human donor in good health. The CDR3 runs from the conserved cysteine through the conserved F or W. Each record gives: V gene, CDR3 protein.

V gene: TRBV5-1
CDR3 protein: CASSRDSSIGELFF

V gene: TRBV7-2
CDR3 protein: CASSLNPLGGHGYTF

V gene: TRBV5-4
CDR3 protein: CASSLVQGFLGYGYTF

V gene: TRBV5-1
CDR3 protein: CASSLGGRAVSEQYF

V gene: TRBV7-2
CDR3 protein: CASSILWTVNEQFF

V gene: TRBV27
CDR3 protein: CASSHRQGGETQYF

V gene: TRBV24-1
CDR3 protein: CATSARGGTAYNEQFF

V gene: TRBV20-1
CDR3 protein: CSAAHAGGSNNEQFF

V gene: TRBV5-1
CDR3 protein: CASSGGQALDSPLHF

V gene: TRBV11-2
CDR3 protein: CASSSIRGHTEAFF

V gene: TRBV29-1
CDR3 protein: CSPLQGMNTEAFF

V gene: TRBV7-2
CDR3 protein: CASSRGRTNYGYTF

V gene: TRBV5-5
CDR3 protein: CASSLDPGYGYTF

V gene: TRBV18
CDR3 protein: CASSPQARGQETQYF

V gene: TRBV12-3/TRBV12-4
CDR3 protein: CASSFPSTSGRTDTQYF

V gene: TRBV14
CDR3 protein: CASSQDWRSGTNEQFF

V gene: TRBV2
CDR3 protein: CASRGLLNTGELFF

V gene: TRBV12-5
CDR3 protein: CASGLGQWAPQHF

V gene: TRBV7-2
CDR3 protein: CASSLSVRRFTDTQYF

V gene: TRBV20-1
CDR3 protein: CSASHRGTEETQYF

V gene: TRBV9
CDR3 protein: CASSFDLTDTQYF

V gene: TRBV2
CDR3 protein: CASSPIGDNGELFF

V gene: TRBV5-1
CDR3 protein: CASSPGRAGDTQYF

V gene: TRBV18
CDR3 protein: CASSPIKGTGTHEQYF

V gene: TRBV2
CDR3 protein: CATGDRGQRYSNQPQHF

V gene: TRBV7-8
CDR3 protein: CASSRDSYEKLFF

V gene: TRBV20-1
CDR3 protein: CSARDPTEGNTIYF

V gene: TRBV19
CDR3 protein: CASSSVAGDRGF

V gene: TRBV7-2
CDR3 protein: CASSLGWVRGNTEAFF

V gene: TRBV20-1
CDR3 protein: CSARGLAGGRYEQYF

V gene: TRBV24-1
CDR3 protein: CATSDKRGAWAGDEQFF

V gene: TRBV4-1
CDR3 protein: CASSPIAGENTGELFF

V gene: TRBV2
CDR3 protein: CASSQLAGGTYEQYF